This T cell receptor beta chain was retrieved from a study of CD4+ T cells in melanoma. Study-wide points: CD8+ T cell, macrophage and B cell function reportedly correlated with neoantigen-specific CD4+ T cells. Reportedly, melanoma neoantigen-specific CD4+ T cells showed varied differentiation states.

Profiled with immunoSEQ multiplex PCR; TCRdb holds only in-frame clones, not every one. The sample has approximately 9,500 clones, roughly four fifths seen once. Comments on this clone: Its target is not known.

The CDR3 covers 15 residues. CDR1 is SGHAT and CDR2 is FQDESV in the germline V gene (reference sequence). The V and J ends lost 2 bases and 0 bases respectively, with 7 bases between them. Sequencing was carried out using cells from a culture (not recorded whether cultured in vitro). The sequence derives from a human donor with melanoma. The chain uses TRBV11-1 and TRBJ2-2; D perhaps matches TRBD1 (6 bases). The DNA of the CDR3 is TGTGCCAGCAGCTTACGGACAGCGAACACCGGGGAGCTGTTTTTT. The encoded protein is CASSLRTANTGELFF.